The 18 T cell receptor beta chains below come from one sample, sequenced in a study of cytomegalovirus exposure and HLA in healthy donors. Amplification used 60 Vbeta primers and 13 Jbeta primers. The table came from immunoSEQ multiplex PCR; TCRdb's copy has only in-frame clones and leaves some out. The sample includes 150,000 to 200,000 clones, roughly 80% of them seen just once. What was sequenced was PBMCs. The receptors originated from a man aged 25 to 40 in good health and CMV-seropositive.

The chain recombines TRBV19 with TRBJ1-2; 9 nucleotides align to TRBD1. The CDR3 has 17 amino acids. Germline CDR1 and CDR2: LNHDA and SQIVND (reference sequence). V dropped 5 bases and J dropped 2; count of bases not matched to a gene: 12. The CDR3 here is CASSPVGTGIFNYGYTF. DNA for the CDR3: TGTGCCAGTAGTCCCGTTGGGACAGGGATCTTCAACTATGGCTACACCTTC.

The V gene is TRBV5-4, the J gene TRBJ2-3, with 9 bases matching TRBD1. This CDR3 has 16 residues. Germline values: CDR1 SGHNT, CDR2 YYREEE (reference sequence). V was pared by 4 bases and J by 5 bases, with 11 bases of the junction left unmatched. CDR3 DNA sequence: TGTGCCAGCAGCGGACGAACAGGGGGCGGGGGAGATACGCAGTATTTT. This codes for CASSGRTGGGGDTQYF.

The chain carries TRBV4-1 and TRBJ1-3; 7 nucleotides align to TRBD1. This CDR3 is 16 amino acids long. J was trimmed by 2 bases and V by 1 base; bases with no gene match: 5. CDR1 and CDR2 from the germline V gene are MGHRA and YSYEKL. The CDR3 sequence: CASSQGSGTAGNTIYF. The CDR3 DNA reads TGCGCCAGCAGCCAAGGATCCGGGACAGCTGGAAACACCATATATTTT.

V gene TRBV6-6 combines with J gene TRBJ1-2; 9 nucleotides match TRBD1. Trimming at V came to 7 bases and at J to 6 bases, leaving 9 bases not matched to a gene. The CDR3 loop spans 14 amino acids. Germline CDR1 reads MNHNY; CDR2 reads SVGAGI (reference sequence). This CDR3 reads CASTSADRGNGYTF. CDR3 nucleotides: TGTGCCAGCACCTCGGCGGACAGGGGTAATGGCTACACCTTC.

The V and J genes are TRBV27 and TRBJ2-7, with TRBD2 identical over 8 bases. The germline gives CDR1 MNHEY, CDR2 SMNVEV (reference sequence). After removal of 1 base from V and 5 bases from J, the junction contained 7 bases not matched to a gene. CDR3 length: 15 amino acids. The CDR3 sequence is CASSLFAGGTNEQYF. The DNA for the CDR3 is TGTGCCAGCAGTTTATTTGCGGGGGGCACCAACGAGCAGTACTTC.

The chain employs TRBV30 and TRBJ2-7, with TRBD2 as a possible D gene (5 bases). This CDR3 spans 12 amino acids. Trimming left V 0 bases short and J 9 bases short, with 12 bases between. CDR1 GTSNPN and CDR2 SVGIG come from the germline V gene (reference sequence). The CDR3 DNA reads TGTGCCTGGAGTGTAGAGGGAGCCGTGCAGTACTTC. This translates into CAWSVEGAVQYF. The full variable domain, in which reference TRBV30 and TRBJ2-7 provide the parts outside the CDR3, is SQTIHQWPATLVQPVGSPLSLECTVEGTSNPNLYWYRQAAGRGLQLLFYSVGIGQISSEVPQNLSASRPQDRQFILSSKKLLLSDSGFYLCAWSVEGAVQYFGPGTRLTVT.

In this sample, this clone turned up a few times. V gene TRBV5-4 combines with J gene TRBJ1-1; D is possibly TRBD1 (5 bases). Germline V gene lookup returns CDR1 SGHNT and CDR2 YYREEE (reference sequence). V was cut by 0 bases and J by 6 bases, with 18 bases left in between. This CDR3 comprises 16 residues. The CDR3 spells CASSLGGRQTSAEAFF. The CDR3, as DNA: TGTGCCAGCAGCTTGGGAGGACGACAGACTAGCGCTGAAGCTTTCTTT.

The rearrangement joins TRBV5-1 to TRBJ2-3; weak D call: TRBD2 (5 bases). Germline loops: CDR1 SGHRS, CDR2 YFSETQ. Trimming removed 0 bases from V and 2 bases from J, with 22 bases in between. The CDR3 is made up of 19 amino acids. This CDR3 is CASSLVKLVRIAFTDTQYF. The DNA for the CDR3 is TGCGCCAGCAGCTTGGTGAAGCTGGTAAGAATAGCGTTCACAGATACGCAGTATTTT. The full variable domain, its missing parts supplied by reference TRBV5-1 and TRBJ2-3, is KAGVTQTPRYLIKTRGQQVTLSCSPISGHRSVSWYQQTPGQGLQFLFEYFSETQRNKGNFPGRFSGRQFSNSRSEMNVSTLELGDSALYLCASSLVKLVRIAFTDTQYFGPGTRLTVL.

The chain combines TRBV28 with TRBJ2-3, with TRBD2 matching 10 bases. V shed 5 bases and J 2 bases; nucleotides not matched to a gene: 4. Germline CDR1 MDHEN, CDR2 SYDVKM. The CDR3 runs 15 residues. DNA of the CDR3: TGTGCCAGCAGTAGGAGCGGGAGGGACACAGATACGCAGTATTTT. This encodes CASSRSGRDTDTQYF.

V and J are TRBV7-9 and TRBJ1-1; TRBD1 might be the D (5 bases). Deletions cut 4 bases from V and 3 bases from J, with 9 bases between. Germline V gives CDR1 SEHNR, CDR2 FQNEAQ (reference sequence). The CDR3 is 13 residues long. The CDR3 here is CASSSQVYTEAFF. The CDR3 coding sequence is TGTGCCAGCAGCTCACAGGTTTACACTGAAGCTTTCTTT.

In its sample, this clone was seen once. The chain couples TRBV11-3 to TRBJ2-2; 7 nucleotides line up with TRBD2. The CDR3 contains 16 residues. The V and J ends lost 5 bases and 1 base, in that order; junction bases with no gene match: 7. Germline-derived CDR1 and CDR2 are SGHNT and YENEEA. The CDR3 reads CASSRMGGGNTGELFF. CDR3 bases: TGTGCCAGCAGCCGGATGGGCGGGGGGAACACCGGGGAGCTGTTTTTT.

CDR3 residues: CASSPRWLAGSNTGELFF. CDR3 in DNA: TGTGCCAGCTCACCACGCTGGCTAGCGGGCTCGAACACCGGGGAGCTGTTTTTT. V usage is TRBV18 and J usage is TRBJ2-2; 8 nucleotides line up with TRBD2. Germline V gene sequence: CDR1 KGHSH, CDR2 LQKENI. The J segment lost 0 bases and the V segment lost 1 base, leaving 7 bases of the junction unmatched. The CDR3 contains 18 residues.

The chain combines TRBV27 with TRBJ1-6; no firm D call. The CDR3 totals 14 residues. Trimming removed 4 bases at V and 7 bases at J, with 11 bases between. CDR1 MNHEY and CDR2 SMNVEV come from the germline V gene (reference sequence). Here the CDR3 reads CASSWATLNSPLHF. CDR3 nucleotide sequence: TGTGCCAGCAGTTGGGCAACCCTCAATTCACCCCTCCACTTT.

The rearrangement links TRBV4-2 to TRBJ2-1; D possibly corresponds to TRBD2 (6 bases). CDR3 size: 16 residues. Looked up from germline, CDR1 is LGHNA and CDR2 is YNFKEQ. V was cut by 1 base and J by 4 bases, with 14 bases left in between. The CDR3 DNA follows: TGTGCCAGCAGCCAAGCTAATAGCGGACAATACAATGAGCAGTTCTTC. Translation gives CASSQANSGQYNEQFF.

The chain has TRBV6-1 and TRBJ2-7; TRBD1 aligns across 7 bases. The germline gives CDR1 MNHNS, CDR2 SASEGT. V lost 3 bases and J lost 4; bases outside the gene matches: 12. The CDR3 totals 16 residues. CDR3 in amino acids: CASSDPSPDRVYEQYF. The CDR3, as DNA: TGTGCCAGCAGTGACCCATCCCCCGACAGGGTATACGAGCAGTACTTC.

The V gene is TRBV5-1, the J gene TRBJ2-1; D perhaps matches TRBD2 (6 bases). The CDR3 runs to 13 residues. Germline V lookup: CDR1 SGHRS, CDR2 YFSETQ. V lost 2 bases to trimming and J lost 8 bases, with 11 bases between them. CDR3 bases: TGCGCCAGCAGCTTTACCGCGGGATATGAGCAGTTCTTC. This sequence encodes CASSFTAGYEQFF.

The gene calls are TRBV5-6 and TRBJ2-5; 10 bases line up with TRBD2. The closer fit of TRBJ2-7 to the DNA end suggests the J call may be wrong. The germline CDR1 and CDR2 sequences are SGHDT and YYEEEE. The CDR3 has 13 residues. CDR3 nucleotides: TGTGCCAGCGGCCTAGCGGGAGTATACGAGCAGTACTTC. It encodes CASGLAGVYEQYF.

This sequence joins TRBV27 and TRBJ1-5, with TRBD1 identical over 8 bases. The CDR3 contains 14 residues. The germline gives CDR1 MNHEY, CDR2 SMNVEV (reference sequence). The junction had 4 bases not matched to a gene; V was cut back by 2 bases and J by 7 bases. DNA of the CDR3: TGTGCCAGCAGTTTAGTACAGGGGGAGCAGCCCCAGCATTTT. This gives the protein CASSLVQGEQPQHF.